The next 11 T cell receptor beta chains were all read from a single sample in a study of blood T cell repertoires in COVID-19. The data were produced by immunoSEQ multiplex PCR, yet TCRdb's version contains in-frame clones alone and is incomplete. The sample has about 220,000 clones, around 84% seen once; the top ten hold roughly 5.3%. Sequenced: peripheral blood. The origin of the receptors is a woman aged 55 to 70 who had recovered from COVID-19.

The V gene is TRBV10-2, the J gene TRBJ1-6, with D possibly being TRBD1 (6 bases). The V end lost 8 bases, the J end lost 3 bases, and 14 bases lay between the germline ends. The CDR3 length is 15 residues. Per germline, CDR1 WSHSY and CDR2 SAAADI. The CDR3 protein is CASAGGAVYNSPLHF. The CDR3 DNA follows: TGCGCCAGCGCCGGGGGGGCTGTCTATAATTCACCCCTCCACTTT.

On this clone itself: One end of the junction does not line up with germline, which may come from a read error. The chain combines TRBV7-7 with TRBJ2-1; 12 nucleotides agree with TRBD2. Per germline, CDR1 SSHAT and CDR2 FNYEAQ (reference sequence). The CDR3 consists of 18 residues. The CDR3 here is CASSQGIPSGGASNEQFF. CDR3 nucleotide sequence: TGTGCTAGCAGCCAGGGGATTCCTAGCGGGGGGGCAAGTAATGAGCAGTTCTTC.

V usage is TRBV5-1 and J usage is TRBJ2-5; 11 nucleotides agree with TRBD2. The CDR3 spans 15 residues. Germline trimming cut 3 bases from V and 5 bases from J; bases unmatched to any gene: 6. Germline V CDR1 and CDR2: SGHRS, YFSETQ. DNA of the CDR3: TGCGCCAGCAGCTATAGCGGGGGGGCCCAGGAGACCCAGTACTTC. Amino acid sequence: CASSYSGGAQETQYF.

The V gene is TRBV5-1, the J gene TRBJ2-7; 7 bases match TRBD2. Germline V gene lookup returns CDR1 SGHRS and CDR2 YFSETQ. The CDR3 is 15 amino acids. The V segment lost 0 bases and the J segment 3 bases; nucleotides outside the gene matches: 6. The CDR3 loop is CASSLGQGGVYEQYF. CDR3 coding DNA: TGCGCCAGCAGCTTGGGGCAGGGAGGGGTCTACGAGCAGTACTTC.

The V and J genes are TRBV19 and TRBJ2-5; no definite D call. This CDR3 contains 13 residues. The V end lost 5 bases, the J end lost 5 bases, and 12 bases lay between the germline ends. Per germline, CDR1 LNHDA and CDR2 SQIVND (reference sequence). CDR3 region: CASSFGLRETQYF. DNA of the CDR3: TGTGCCAGTAGTTTTGGCTTGCGGGAGACCCAGTACTTC.

V and J are TRBV5-1 and TRBJ2-1, with 8 bases that match TRBD1. V dropped 4 bases and J dropped 4; count of bases not matched to a gene: 4. CDR3 length: 14 residues. Germline lookup yields CDR1 SGHRS and CDR2 YFSETQ. This CDR3 reads CASSPRGPYNEQFF. CDR3 DNA sequence: TGCGCCAGCAGCCCCAGGGGGCCTTACAATGAGCAGTTCTTC. Full variable domain (rest looked up from reference TRBV5-1 and TRBJ2-1): KAGVTQTPRYLIKTRGQQVTLSCSPISGHRSVSWYQQTPGQGLQFLFEYFSETQRNKGNFPGRFSGRQFSNSRSEMNVSTLELGDSALYLCASSPRGPYNEQFFGPGTRLTVL.

About this clone itself: This may arise from a read error, as a much more abundant clone is one base away. The V and J genes are TRBV2 and TRBJ1-4; 9 nucleotides agree with TRBD1. CDR1 is SNHLY, CDR2 FYNNEI, per germline. CDR3 length: 13 amino acids. With 6 bases clipped from V and 5 bases from J, the junction kept 1 base outside the gene matches. Here the CDR3 reads CASRGTGNEKLFF. The CDR3 DNA is TGTGCCAGCAGGGGGACAGGGAATGAAAAACTGTTTTTT.

This sequence joins TRBV4-2 and TRBJ2-2; TRBD2 matches 9 bases. V shed 0 bases, J shed 4 bases, and the junction held 3 bases outside the gene matches. The CDR3 spans 16 residues. Germline CDR1 and CDR2: LGHNA and YNFKEQ. The chain's CDR3 is CASSQDQLAGTGELFF. DNA for the CDR3: TGTGCCAGCAGCCAAGATCAACTAGCGGGCACCGGGGAGCTGTTTTTT.

The chain is built from TRBV5-1 and TRBJ2-3; D might be TRBD1 (6 bases). Germline V CDR1 and CDR2: SGHRS, YFSETQ. This CDR3 is built from 14 residues. V was cut by 5 bases and J by 3 bases, with 13 bases left in between. CDR3 DNA: TGCGCCAGCAGTGAACAGGGATGGACAGATACGCAGTATTTT. Translated: CASSEQGWTDTQYF.

This clone was observed at least ten times. V usage is TRBV5-1 and J usage is TRBJ2-7; 14 nucleotides line up with TRBD2. The CDR3 contains 16 residues. CDR1 and CDR2 (germline): SGHRS, YFSETQ. Trimming cost V 4 bases and J 4 bases; bases outside gene matches: 7. The CDR3 region is CASSLGLAGESYEQYF. DNA of the CDR3: TGCGCCAGCAGCCTGGGACTAGCGGGGGAGTCATACGAGCAGTACTTC.

This chain links TRBV7-3 with TRBJ2-1; no definite D call. Trimming took off 4 bases at V and 7 bases at J, with 11 bases between the two ends. Looked up from germline, CDR1 is SGHTA and CDR2 is FQGTGA. The CDR3 loop spans 13 amino acids. CDR3 region: CASSSRLVNEQFF. CDR3 DNA: TGTGCCAGCAGCTCCCGACTCGTGAATGAGCAGTTCTTC. The variable domain in full, with the rest retrieved from reference TRBV7-3 and TRBJ2-1, is GAGVSQTPSNKVTEKGKYVELRCDPISGHTALYWYRQSLGQGPEFLIYFQGTGAADDSGLPNDRFFAVRPEGSVSTLKIQRTERGDSAVYLCASSSRLVNEQFFGPGTRLTVL.